Shown below are 5 T cell receptor beta chains from a single sample sequenced in a study of T cells in localized non-small cell lung cancer. Repertoires were generated with immunoSEQ multiplex PCR, while TCRdb's copy carries only in-frame clones and drops some. Of under 25,000 clones listed, 80% to 95% were seen once; the top ten hold less than 4.5%. The input for sequencing was peripheral blood, taken before any cancer treatment. The receptor source for this set is a male donor at least 60 years old with stage I squamous cell lung carcinoma.

The chain employs TRBV7-2 and TRBJ2-4; weak D call: TRBD2 (6 bases). Germline CDR1 is SGHTA and CDR2 is FQGNSA. Trimming cost V 2 bases and J 7 bases, with 15 bases left between them. The CDR3 runs to 15 residues. Here the CDR3 reads CASSLSGGTGNIQYF. The CDR3 nucleotides are TGTGCCAGCAGCTTATCTGGGGGGACGGGGAACATTCAGTACTTC. The whole variable domain, filled in from reference TRBV7-2 and TRBJ2-4, reads GAGVSQSPSNKVTEKGKDVELRCDPISGHTALYWYRQSLGQGLEFLIYFQGNSAPDKSGLPSDRFSAERTGGSVSTLTIQRTQQEDSAVYLCASSLSGGTGNIQYFGAGTRLSVL.

The chain recombines TRBV27 with TRBJ1-4, with 7 bases that match TRBD1. Trimming removed 5 bases from V and 7 bases from J; junction bases left unmatched: 16. CDR3 length: 17 amino acids. The V gene's germline CDR1 is MNHEY and CDR2 SMNVEV (reference sequence). CDR3 nucleotide sequence: TGTGCCAGCAGTCCGGGACAGAGTGTGCCCGGAAGTGAAAAACTGTTTTTT. It is translated as CASSPGQSVPGSEKLFF.

This clone turned up a few times. The CDR3 is CASRPPGALDYGYTF. DNA for the CDR3: TGTGCCAGCAGACCCCCGGGGGCGTTAGACTATGGCTACACCTTC. V is TRBV28 and J is TRBJ1-2; D might be TRBD1 (6 bases). CDR1 and CDR2 from the germline V gene are MDHEN and SYDVKM. Deletions cut 6 bases from V and 3 bases from J, with 17 bases between. This CDR3 contains 15 residues.

V usage is TRBV6-5 and J usage is TRBJ2-7, with unresolved D. Looked up from germline, CDR1 is MNHEY and CDR2 is SVGAGI. The length of the CDR3 is 13 residues. Trimming cost V 0 bases and J 3 bases, with 6 bases left between them. CDR3 loop: CASSYSMVYEQYF. CDR3 bases: TGTGCCAGCAGTTACTCGATGGTCTACGAGCAGTACTTC.

V usage is TRBV10-2 and J usage is TRBJ2-3; D is uncertain. CDR1 is WSHSY, CDR2 SAAADI, per germline. Trimming left V 8 bases short and J 0 bases short, with 18 bases between. The CDR3 extends over 16 amino acids. CDR3 bases: TGCGCCAGCCATGACACCGCGTTAACTAGCACAGATACGCAGTATTTT. This gives the protein CASHDTALTSTDTQYF.